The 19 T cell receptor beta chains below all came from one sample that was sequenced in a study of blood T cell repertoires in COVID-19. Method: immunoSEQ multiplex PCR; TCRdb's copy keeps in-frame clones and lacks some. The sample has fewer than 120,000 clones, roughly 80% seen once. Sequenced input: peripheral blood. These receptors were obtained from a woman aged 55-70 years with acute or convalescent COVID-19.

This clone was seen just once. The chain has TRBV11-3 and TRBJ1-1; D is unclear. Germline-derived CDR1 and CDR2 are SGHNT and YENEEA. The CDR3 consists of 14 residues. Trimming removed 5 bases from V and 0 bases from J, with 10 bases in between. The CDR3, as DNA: TGTGCCAGCAGCCCAGAGGGTTTGAACACTGAAGCTTTCTTT. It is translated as CASSPEGLNTEAFF.

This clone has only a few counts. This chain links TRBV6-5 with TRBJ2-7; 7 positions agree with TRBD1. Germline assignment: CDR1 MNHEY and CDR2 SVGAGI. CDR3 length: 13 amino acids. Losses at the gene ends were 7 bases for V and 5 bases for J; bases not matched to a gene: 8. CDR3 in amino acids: CASTIHRGNEQYF. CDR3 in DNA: TGTGCCAGCACCATTCACAGGGGCAACGAGCAGTACTTC.

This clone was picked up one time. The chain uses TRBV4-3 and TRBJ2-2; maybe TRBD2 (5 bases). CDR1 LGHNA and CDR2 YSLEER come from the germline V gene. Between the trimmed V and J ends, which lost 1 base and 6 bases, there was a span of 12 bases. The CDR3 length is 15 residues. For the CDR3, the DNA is TGCGCCAGCAGCCAAGCCACTAGTTTCCCCGGGGAGCTGTTTTTT. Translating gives CASSQATSFPGELFF.

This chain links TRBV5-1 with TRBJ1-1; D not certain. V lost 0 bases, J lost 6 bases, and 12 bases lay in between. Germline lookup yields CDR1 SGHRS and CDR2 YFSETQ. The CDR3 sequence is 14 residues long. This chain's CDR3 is CASSLASTEPEAFF. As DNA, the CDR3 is TGCGCCAGCAGCTTGGCCAGCACAGAACCTGAAGCTTTCTTT.

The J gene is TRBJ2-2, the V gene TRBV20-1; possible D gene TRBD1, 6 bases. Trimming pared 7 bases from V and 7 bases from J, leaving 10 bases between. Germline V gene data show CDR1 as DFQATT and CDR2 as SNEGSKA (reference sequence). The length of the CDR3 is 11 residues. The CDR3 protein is CSGYRDGELFF. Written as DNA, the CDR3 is TGCAGTGGTTACAGGGACGGGGAGCTGTTTTTT.

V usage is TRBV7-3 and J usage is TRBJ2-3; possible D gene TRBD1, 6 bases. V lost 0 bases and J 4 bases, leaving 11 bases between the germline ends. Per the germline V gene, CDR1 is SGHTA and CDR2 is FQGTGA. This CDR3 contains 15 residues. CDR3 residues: CASSLTDGGADTQYF. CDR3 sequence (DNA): TGTGCCAGCAGCTTAACAGATGGGGGCGCAGATACGCAGTATTTT.

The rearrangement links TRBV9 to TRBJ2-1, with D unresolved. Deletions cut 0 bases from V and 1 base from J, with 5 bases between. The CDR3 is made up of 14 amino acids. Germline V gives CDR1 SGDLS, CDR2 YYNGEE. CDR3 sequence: CASSVGGSYNEQFF. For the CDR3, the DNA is TGTGCCAGCAGCGTAGGAGGTTCCTACAATGAGCAGTTCTTC.

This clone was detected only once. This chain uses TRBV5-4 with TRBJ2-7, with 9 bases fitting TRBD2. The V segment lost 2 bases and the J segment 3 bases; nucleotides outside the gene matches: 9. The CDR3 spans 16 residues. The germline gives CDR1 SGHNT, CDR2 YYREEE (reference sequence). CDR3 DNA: TGTGCCAGCAGCTTTGCGTCTAGCGGGGCATACTACGAGCAGTACTTC. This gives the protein CASSFASSGAYYEQYF.

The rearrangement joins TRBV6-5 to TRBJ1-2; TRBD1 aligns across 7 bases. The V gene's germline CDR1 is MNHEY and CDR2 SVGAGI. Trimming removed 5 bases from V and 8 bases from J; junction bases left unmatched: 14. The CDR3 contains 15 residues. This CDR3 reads CASSRGGDRAEGYTF. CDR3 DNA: TGTGCCAGCAGTCGGGGGGGTGACAGGGCGGAAGGCTACACCTTC.

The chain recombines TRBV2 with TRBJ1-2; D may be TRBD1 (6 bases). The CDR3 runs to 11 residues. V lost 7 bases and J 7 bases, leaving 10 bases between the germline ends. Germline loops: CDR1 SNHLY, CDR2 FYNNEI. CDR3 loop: CASNYRVGYTF. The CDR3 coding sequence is TGTGCCAGCAACTACAGGGTTGGCTACACCTTC.

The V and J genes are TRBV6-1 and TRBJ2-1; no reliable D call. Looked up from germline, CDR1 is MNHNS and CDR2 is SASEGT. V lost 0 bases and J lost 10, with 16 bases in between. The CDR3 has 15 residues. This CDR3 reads CASSEAGSWVAEQFF. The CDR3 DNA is TGTGCCAGCAGTGAAGCGGGCTCCTGGGTGGCGGAGCAGTTCTTC.

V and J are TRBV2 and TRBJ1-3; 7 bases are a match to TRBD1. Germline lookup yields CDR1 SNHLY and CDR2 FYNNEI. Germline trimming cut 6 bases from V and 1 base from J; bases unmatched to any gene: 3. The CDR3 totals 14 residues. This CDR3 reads CASREQGSGNTIYF. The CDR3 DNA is TGTGCCAGCAGGGAACAGGGGTCTGGAAACACCATATATTTT.

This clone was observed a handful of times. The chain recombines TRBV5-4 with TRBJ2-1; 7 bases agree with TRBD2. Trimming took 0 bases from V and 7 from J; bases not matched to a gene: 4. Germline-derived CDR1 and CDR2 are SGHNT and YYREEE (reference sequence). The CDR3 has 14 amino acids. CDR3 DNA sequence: TGTGCCAGCAGCTTGGTGGGGGGGACGAATGAGCAGTTCTTC. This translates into CASSLVGGTNEQFF.

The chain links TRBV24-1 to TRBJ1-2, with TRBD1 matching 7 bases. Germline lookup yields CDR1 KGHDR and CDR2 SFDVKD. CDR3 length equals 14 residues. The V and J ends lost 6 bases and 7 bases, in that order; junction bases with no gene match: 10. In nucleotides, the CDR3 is TGTGCCACCAGTCTATCGACAGGGCAAAGTGGCTACACCTTC. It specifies CATSLSTGQSGYTF.

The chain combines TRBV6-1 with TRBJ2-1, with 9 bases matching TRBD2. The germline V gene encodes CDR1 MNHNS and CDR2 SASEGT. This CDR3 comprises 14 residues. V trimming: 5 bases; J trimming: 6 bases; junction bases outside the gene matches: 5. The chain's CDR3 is CASSSQAGGNEQFF. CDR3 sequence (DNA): TGTGCCAGCAGTTCCCAAGCGGGGGGCAATGAGCAGTTCTTC.

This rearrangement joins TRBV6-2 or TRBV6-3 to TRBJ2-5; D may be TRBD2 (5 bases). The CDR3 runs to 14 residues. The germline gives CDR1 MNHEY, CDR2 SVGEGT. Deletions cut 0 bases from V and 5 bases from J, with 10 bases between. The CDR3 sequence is CASSYSYQRETQYF. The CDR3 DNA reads TGTGCCAGCAGTTACTCGTACCAGCGGGAGACCCAGTACTTC.

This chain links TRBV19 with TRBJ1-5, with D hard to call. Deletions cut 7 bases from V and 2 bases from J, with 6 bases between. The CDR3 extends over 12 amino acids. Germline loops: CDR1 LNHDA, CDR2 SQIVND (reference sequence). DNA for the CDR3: TGTGCCAGTAACCGGGGCAATCAGCCCCAGCATTTT. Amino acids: CASNRGNQPQHF.

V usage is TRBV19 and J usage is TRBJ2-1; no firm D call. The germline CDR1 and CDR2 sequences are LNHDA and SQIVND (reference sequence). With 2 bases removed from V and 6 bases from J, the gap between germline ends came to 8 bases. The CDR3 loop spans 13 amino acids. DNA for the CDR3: TGTGCCAGTAGTATACGTCCCCCCAATGAGCAGTTCTTC. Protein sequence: CASSIRPPNEQFF.

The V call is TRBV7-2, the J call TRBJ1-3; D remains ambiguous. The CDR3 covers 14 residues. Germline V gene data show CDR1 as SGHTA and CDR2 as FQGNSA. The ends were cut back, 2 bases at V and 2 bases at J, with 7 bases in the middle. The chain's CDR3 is CASSLLGPGNTIYF. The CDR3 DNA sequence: TGTGCCAGCAGCTTATTGGGCCCTGGAAACACCATATATTTT. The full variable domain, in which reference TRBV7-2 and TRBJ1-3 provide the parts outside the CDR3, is GAGVSQSPSNKVTEKGKDVELRCDPISGHTALYWYRQSLGQGLEFLIYFQGNSAPDKSGLPSDRFSAERTGGSVSTLTIQRTQQEDSAVYLCASSLLGPGNTIYFGEGSWLTVV.